This entry lists 16 T cell receptor beta chains sequenced from one sample in a study of Tregs in tolerant kidney transplant recipients (dated by TCRdb to the late 2010s). Receptor libraries were prepared by the immunoSEQ multiplex PCR assay. TCRdb carries this immuneACCESS record with in-frame sequences only. Its versions omit some clonotypes, under half of them owing to an unresolved V gene in the studies checked, with the rest unexplained. The sample includes 75,000 to 95,000 clones, with approximately 92% observed a single time. In total, the top ten clones hold roughly 5% of the sample. The source material was CD8+ T cells from blood. The receptor set was obtained from a human donor in good health.

The J gene is TRBJ1-2, the V gene TRBV4-1; D is perhaps TRBD1 (5 bases). This CDR3 comprises 16 residues. V dropped 0 bases and J dropped 0 bases, with 11 bases sitting between them. Germline V lookup: CDR1 MGHRA, CDR2 YSYEKL. The CDR3 is CASSQDVGTANYGYTF. The CDR3 coding sequence is TGCGCCAGCAGCCAAGACGTCGGGACGGCTAACTATGGCTACACCTTC.

The CDR3 spells CASNKGLAPSYEQYF. CDR3 coding DNA: TGTGCCAGCAATAAGGGACTAGCGCCTTCCTACGAGCAGTACTTC. The chain employs TRBV27 and TRBJ2-7; TRBD2 agrees at 10 bases. The CDR3 spans 15 residues. Per the germline V gene, CDR1 is MNHEY and CDR2 is SMNVEV (reference sequence). V was clipped by 7 bases and J by 1 base; unmatched bases: 7.

This clone was detected only a few times. This rearrangement joins TRBV19 to TRBJ1-2; no clear D. The ends were cut back, 5 bases at V and 4 bases at J, with 5 bases in the middle. CDR1 LNHDA and CDR2 SQIVND come from the germline V gene (reference sequence). The CDR3 is 11 residues long. This CDR3 reads CASSPSYGYTF. The CDR3 nucleotides are TGTGCCAGTAGTCCGTCCTATGGCTACACCTTC.

The V call is TRBV19, the J call TRBJ1-1; a weak D match, TRBD1 (6 bases). Trimming cost V 5 bases and J 1 base, with 11 bases left between them. The CDR3 consists of 14 residues. Germline CDR1 and CDR2: LNHDA and SQIVND (reference sequence). For the CDR3, the DNA is TGTGCCAGTAGTTCAAGGGGGAGGAACACTGAAGCTTTCTTT. Residues: CASSSRGRNTEAFF.

This chain joins TRBV27 and TRBJ1-1, with 8 bases that match TRBD1. Germline CDR1 and CDR2: MNHEY and SMNVEV (reference sequence). Unmatched junction bases numbered 6, after V lost 4 bases and J lost 2 bases. The CDR3 totals 15 residues. CDR3 DNA sequence: TGTGCCAGCAGTTACGTCAGGGGGCTTAACACTGAAGCTTTCTTT. This encodes CASSYVRGLNTEAFF.

Only one count was recorded for this clone. The chain carries TRBV2 and TRBJ2-7; no clear D. There are 15 residues in the CDR3. Germline loops: CDR1 SNHLY, CDR2 FYNNEI. The V and J ends lost 6 bases and 0 bases respectively, with 15 bases between them. The CDR3 DNA reads as TGTGCCAGCAGCTTAGACATACCCAGCTCCTACGAGCAGTACTTC. It specifies CASSLDIPSSYEQYF.

V is TRBV15 and J is TRBJ2-7, with 8 bases aligning to TRBD1. Per germline, CDR1 LNHNV and CDR2 YYDKDF (reference sequence). The J segment lost 2 bases and the V segment lost 5 bases, leaving 8 bases of the junction unmatched. This CDR3 comprises 15 residues. In DNA, the CDR3 is TGTGCCACCAGCCCGGACAGGGCCAACCCCTACGAGCAGTACTTC. Protein product: CATSPDRANPYEQYF. Combining the CDR3 with reference TRBV15 and TRBJ2-7 gives the whole variable domain DAMVIQNPRYQVTQFGKPVTLSCSQTLNHNVMYWYQQKSSQAPKLLFHYYDKDFNNEADTPDNFQSRRPNTSFCFLDIRSPGLGDTAMYLCATSPDRANPYEQYFGPGTRLTVT.

The chain employs TRBV27 and TRBJ1-2, with 10 bases identical to TRBD1. Looked up from germline, CDR1 is MNHEY and CDR2 is SMNVEV (reference sequence). The CDR3 has 16 amino acids. Unmatched junction bases numbered 8, after V lost 1 base and J lost 6 bases. The CDR3 loop reads CASSLLPGQGRDGYTF. The DNA of the CDR3 is TGTGCCAGCAGTTTATTGCCGGGACAGGGGCGGGATGGCTACACCTTC.

V gene TRBV10-1 combines with J gene TRBJ1-4; the D gene is possibly TRBD1 (5 bases). V was clipped by 3 bases and J by 5 bases, with 10 bases between them. CDR1 and CDR2 from the germline V gene are WNHNN and SYGVQD (reference sequence). The CDR3 loop spans 14 amino acids. For the CDR3, the DNA is TGCGCCAGCAGTGAAGACAGACTAAATGAAAAACTGTTTTTT. Amino acid sequence: CASSEDRLNEKLFF.

The chain joins TRBV7-9 to TRBJ2-5; D may be TRBD1 (5 bases). The CDR3 consists of 15 residues. Germline CDR1 SEHNR, CDR2 FQNEAQ (reference sequence). V lost 7 bases, J lost 5 bases, and 20 bases lay in between. CDR3 coding DNA: TGTGCCAGCACCGCGAGTGAGGCCCCAGGGGAGACCCAGTACTTC. Its translation is CASTASEAPGETQYF.

The rearrangement joins TRBV11-2 to TRBJ1-3; no clear D gene. Deletions cut 1 base from V and 3 bases from J, with 10 bases between. The CDR3 is made up of 15 amino acids. Per germline, CDR1 SGHAT and CDR2 FQNNGV. The CDR3 DNA reads as TGTGCCAGCAGCTTAGGGGTGGGTTTTGGAAACACCATATATTTT. Translated, it gives CASSLGVGFGNTIYF.

The chain carries TRBV18 and TRBJ2-3, with D possibly matching TRBD1 (7 bases). The V gene's germline CDR1 is KGHSH and CDR2 LQKENI. The CDR3 spans 18 residues. Trimming stripped 5 bases from V and 1 base from J, with 22 bases between. The CDR3 sequence is CASSTRTGGWLGTDTQYF. CDR3 DNA sequence: TGTGCCAGCTCAACCCGGACAGGAGGGTGGCTTGGCACAGATACGCAGTATTTT. Full variable domain (outside the CDR3, taken from reference TRBV18 and TRBJ2-3): NAGVMQNPRHLVRRRGQEARLRCSPMKGHSHVYWYRQLPEEGLKFMVYLQKENIIDESGMPKERFSAEFPKEGPSILRIQQVVRGDSAAYFCASSTRTGGWLGTDTQYFGPGTRLTVL.

The gene calls are TRBV5-1 and TRBJ1-5; 8 bases map to TRBD1. The V and J ends lost 4 bases and 5 bases, in that order; junction bases with no gene match: 8. The CDR3 has 15 residues. Per the germline V gene, CDR1 is SGHRS and CDR2 is YFSETQ. CDR3 bases: TGCGCCAGCAGCGGGGTGGCGACAGGGGATCAGCCCCAGCATTTT. Protein product: CASSGVATGDQPQHF.

A remark on this clone: Other DNA sequences within the sample encode an identical CDR3. The rearrangement links TRBV11-2 to TRBJ2-1; perhaps TRBD2 as D (6 bases). The CDR3 has 17 residues. Trimming removed 4 bases at V and 0 bases at J, with 16 bases between. Germline CDR1 SGHAT, CDR2 FQNNGV. The CDR3 sequence is CASSSVGTPSSYNEQFF. The CDR3 DNA sequence: TGTGCCAGCAGCTCCGTCGGGACTCCAAGCTCCTACAATGAGCAGTTCTTC.

The V and J genes are TRBV12-5 and TRBJ1-5; D remains ambiguous. This CDR3 region has 11 residues. Trimming took 3 bases from V and 6 from J, leaving 3 bases between them. From germline, CDR1 is LGHNT and CDR2 FRNRAP. The CDR3 DNA follows: TGTGCTAGTGGTTTCGGTCAGCCCCAGCATTTT. Its translation: CASGFGQPQHF.

The V gene is TRBV6-1, the J gene TRBJ1-2, with D unclear. The CDR3 is 15 residues long. CDR1 and CDR2 from the germline V gene are MNHNS and SASEGT. V lost 3 bases, J lost 2 bases, and 13 bases lay in between. The CDR3 sequence: CASSEPLAGNYGYTF. CDR3 bases: TGTGCCAGCAGTGAGCCCCTGGCGGGGAACTATGGCTACACCTTC.